This is a list of T cell receptor beta chains from one sample in a study of blood T cells in healthy people across ages. In TCRdb, the 5' RACE reads were re-called with MiXCR into one record per CDR3 protein. The sample records roughly 650,000 distinct CDR3 sequences, about 32% being singletons. Sequencing input: blood. The receptors derive from a woman older than 75 in good health. Both conserved end residues are part of each CDR3. A D gene is named only where the DNA matches it firmly. Not every row has a clone size; where given, it reads once, few, many or a size class.

j_call v_call d_call clone_size cdr3_aa cdr3_nt
TRBJ2-4 TRBV5-6 . many CASSLETGGADIQYF TGTGCCAGCAGCTTGGAGACAGGAGGCGCGGACATTCAGTACTTC
TRBJ1-4 TRBV19 . . CASSISPAGDRAKLFF TGTGCCAGTAGTATATCCCCAGCAGGGGATCGCGCGAAACTGTTTTTT
TRBJ2-7 TRBV18 . many CASSPPSSLREQYF TGTGCCAGCTCACCACCGAGTAGCCTTCGGGAGCAGTACTTC
TRBJ2-1 TRBV5-1 TRBD2 many CASRSGGAFFGNDEQFF TGCGCCAGCAGGAGCGGGGGGGCTTTCTTCGGTAACGATGAGCAGTTCTTC
TRBJ1-6 TRBV27 . . CATALGGWNSPLHF TGTGCCACCGCATTAGGGGGTTGGAATTCACCCCTCCACTTT
TRBJ2-7 TRBV19 TRBD2 many CATETSTYEQYF TGTGCCACAGAGACTAGCACCTACGAGCAGTACTTC
TRBJ1-2 TRBV4-1 . . CASSLGPIDYGYTF TGCGCCAGCAGCCTAGGCCCCATCGACTATGGCTACACCTTC
TRBJ2-1 TRBV7-2 . . CASSLEISASYNEQFF TGTGCCAGCAGCTTAGAGATTAGCGCTTCCTACAATGAGCAGTTCTTC
TRBJ2-7 TRBV4-1 TRBD1 many CASSPAGTGGELLKEQYF TGCGCCAGCAGCCCTGCCGGGACAGGGGGCGAACTCTTGAAAGAGCAGTACTTC
TRBJ1-5 TRBV6-6 . many CASSYPVNNQPQHF TGTGCCAGCAGTTATCCCGTAAACAATCAGCCCCAGCATTTT
TRBJ2-7 TRBV20-1 . many CSAQPKGRPYEQYF TGCAGTGCCCAGCCAAAGGGTCGGCCCTACGAGCAGTACTTC
TRBJ2-5 TRBV20-1 TRBD2 many CSSLKTSGQETQYF TGCAGTAGCTTAAAGACTAGCGGACAAGAGACCCAGTACTTC
TRBJ2-7 TRBV5-6 TRBD1 . CASSWGQIVYEQYF TGTGCCAGCAGCTGGGGACAGATCGTCTACGAGCAGTACTTC
TRBJ2-7 TRBV6-1 . many CASRDSSYEQYF TGTGCCAGCAGGGACAGTTCCTACGAGCAGTACTTC
TRBJ2-3 TRBV6-6 . . CASSYPDSTDTQYF TGTGCCAGCAGTTACCCTGACAGCACAGATACGCAGTATTTT
TRBJ2-3 TRBV12-3/TRBV12-4 TRBD1 many CATKTGNTDTQYF TGTGCCACTAAGACAGGGAACACAGATACGCAGTATTTT